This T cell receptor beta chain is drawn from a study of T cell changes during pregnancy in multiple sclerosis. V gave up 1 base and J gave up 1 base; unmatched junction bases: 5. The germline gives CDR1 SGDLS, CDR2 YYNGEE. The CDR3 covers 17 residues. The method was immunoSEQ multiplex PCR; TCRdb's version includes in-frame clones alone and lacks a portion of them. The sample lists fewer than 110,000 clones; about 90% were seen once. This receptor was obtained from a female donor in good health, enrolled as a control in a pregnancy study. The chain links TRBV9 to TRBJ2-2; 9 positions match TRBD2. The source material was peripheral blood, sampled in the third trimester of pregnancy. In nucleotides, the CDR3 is TGTGCCAGCAGCGTACCGGCTAGCGGGGAGAACACCGGGGAGCTGTTTTTT. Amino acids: CASSVPASGENTGELFF. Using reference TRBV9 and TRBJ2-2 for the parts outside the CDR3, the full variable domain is DSGVTQTPKHLITATGQRVTLRCSPRSGDLSVYWYQQSLDQGLQFLIQYYNGEERAKGNILERFSAQQFPDLHSELNLSSLELGDSALYFCASSVPASGENTGELFFGEGSRLTVL.